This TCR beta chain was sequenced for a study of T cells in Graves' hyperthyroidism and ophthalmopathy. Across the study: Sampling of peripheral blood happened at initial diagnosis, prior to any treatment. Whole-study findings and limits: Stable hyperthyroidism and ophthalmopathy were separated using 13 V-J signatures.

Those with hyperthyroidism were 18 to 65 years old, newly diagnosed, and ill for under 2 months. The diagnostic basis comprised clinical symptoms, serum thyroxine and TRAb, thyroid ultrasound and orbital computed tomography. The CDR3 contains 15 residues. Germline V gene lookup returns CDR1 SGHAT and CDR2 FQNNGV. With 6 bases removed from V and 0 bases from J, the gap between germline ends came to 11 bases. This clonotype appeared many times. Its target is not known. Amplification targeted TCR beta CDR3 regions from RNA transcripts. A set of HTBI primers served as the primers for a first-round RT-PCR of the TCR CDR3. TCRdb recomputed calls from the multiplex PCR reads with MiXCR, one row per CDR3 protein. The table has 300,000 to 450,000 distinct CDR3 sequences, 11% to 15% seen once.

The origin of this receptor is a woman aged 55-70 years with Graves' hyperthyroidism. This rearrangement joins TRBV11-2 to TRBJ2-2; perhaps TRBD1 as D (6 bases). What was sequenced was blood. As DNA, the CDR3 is TGTGCCAGCAGGACAGGAATCGCGAACACCGGGGAGCTGTTTTTT. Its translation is CASRTGIANTGELFF. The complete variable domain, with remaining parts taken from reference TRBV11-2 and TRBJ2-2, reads EAGVAQSPRYKIIEKRQSVAFWCNPISGHATLYWYQQILGQGPKLLIQFQNNGVVDDSQLPKDRFSAERLKGVDSTLKIQPAKLEDSAVYLCASRTGIANTGELFFGEGSRLTVL.